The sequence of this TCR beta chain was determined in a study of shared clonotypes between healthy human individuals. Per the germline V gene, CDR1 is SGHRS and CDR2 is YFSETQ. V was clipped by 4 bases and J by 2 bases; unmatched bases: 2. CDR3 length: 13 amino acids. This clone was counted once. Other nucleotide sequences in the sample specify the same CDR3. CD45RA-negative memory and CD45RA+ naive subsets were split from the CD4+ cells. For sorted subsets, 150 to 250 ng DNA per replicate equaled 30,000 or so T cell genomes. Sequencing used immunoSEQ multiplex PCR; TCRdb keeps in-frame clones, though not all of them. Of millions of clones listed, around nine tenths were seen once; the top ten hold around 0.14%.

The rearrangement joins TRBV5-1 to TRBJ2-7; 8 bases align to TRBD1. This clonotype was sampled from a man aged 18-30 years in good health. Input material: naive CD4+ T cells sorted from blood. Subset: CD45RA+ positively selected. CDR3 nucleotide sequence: TGCGCCAGCAGCGGGACAGGTCCCTACGAGCAGTACTTC. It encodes CASSGTGPYEQYF. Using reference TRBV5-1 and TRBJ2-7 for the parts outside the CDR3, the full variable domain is KAGVTQTPRYLIKTRGQQVTLSCSPISGHRSVSWYQQTPGQGLQFLFEYFSETQRNKGNFPGRFSGRQFSNSRSEMNVSTLELGDSALYLCASSGTGPYEQYFGPGTRLTVT.